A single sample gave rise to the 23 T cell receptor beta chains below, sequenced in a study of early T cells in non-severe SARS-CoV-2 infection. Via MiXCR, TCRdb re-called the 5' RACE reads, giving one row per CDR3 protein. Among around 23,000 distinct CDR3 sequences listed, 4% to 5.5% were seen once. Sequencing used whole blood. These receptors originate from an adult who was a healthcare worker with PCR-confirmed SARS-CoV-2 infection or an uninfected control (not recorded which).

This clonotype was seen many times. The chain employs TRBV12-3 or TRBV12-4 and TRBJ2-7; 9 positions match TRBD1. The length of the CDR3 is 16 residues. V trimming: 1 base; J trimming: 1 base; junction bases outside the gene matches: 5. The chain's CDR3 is CASSLDTGTGSYEQYF. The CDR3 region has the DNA TGTGCCAGCAGTTTAGATACCGGGACAGGGTCCTACGAGCAGTACTTC.

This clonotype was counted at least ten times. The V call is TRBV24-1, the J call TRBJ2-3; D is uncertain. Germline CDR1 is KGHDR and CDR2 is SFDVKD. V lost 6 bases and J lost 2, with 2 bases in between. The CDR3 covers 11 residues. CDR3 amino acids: CATSFTDTQYF. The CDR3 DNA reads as TGTGCCACCAGTTTCACAGATACGCAGTATTTT.

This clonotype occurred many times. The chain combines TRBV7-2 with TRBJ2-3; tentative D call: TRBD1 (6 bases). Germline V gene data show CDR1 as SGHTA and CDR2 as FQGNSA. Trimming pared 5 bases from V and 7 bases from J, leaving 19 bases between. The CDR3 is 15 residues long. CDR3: CASSGGQPRLNTQYF. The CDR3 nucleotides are TGTGCCAGCAGCGGTGGACAGCCACGTCTTAATACGCAGTATTTT.

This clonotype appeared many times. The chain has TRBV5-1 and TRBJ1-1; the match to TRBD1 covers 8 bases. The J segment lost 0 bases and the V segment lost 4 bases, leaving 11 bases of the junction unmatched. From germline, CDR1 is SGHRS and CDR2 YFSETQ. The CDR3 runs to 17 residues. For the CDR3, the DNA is TGCGCCAGCAGCCAAGGCGGACAGGGTGTATTGAACACTGAAGCTTTCTTT. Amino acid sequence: CASSQGGQGVLNTEAFF.

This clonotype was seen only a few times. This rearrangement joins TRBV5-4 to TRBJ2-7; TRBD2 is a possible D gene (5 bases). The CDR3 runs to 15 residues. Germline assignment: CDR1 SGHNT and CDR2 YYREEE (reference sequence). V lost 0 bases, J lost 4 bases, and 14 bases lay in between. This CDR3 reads CASSLEMGANYEQYF. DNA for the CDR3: TGTGCCAGCAGCTTGGAGATGGGAGCCAATTACGAGCAGTACTTC.

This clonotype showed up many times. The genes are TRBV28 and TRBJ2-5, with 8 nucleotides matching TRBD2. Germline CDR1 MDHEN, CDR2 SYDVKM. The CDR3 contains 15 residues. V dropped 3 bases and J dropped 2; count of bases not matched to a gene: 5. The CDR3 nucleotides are TGTGCCAGCAGTTTGAGTAGCGGGATACAAGAGACCCAGTACTTC. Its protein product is CASSLSSGIQETQYF.

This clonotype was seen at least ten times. CDR3 region: CASSLVWTSTDTQYF. The CDR3 bases are TGTGCCAGCAGCTTAGTATGGACTAGCACAGATACGCAGTATTTT. The chain combines TRBV11-1 with TRBJ2-3; tentative D call: TRBD2 (5 bases). The CDR3 spans 15 residues. Trimming pared 1 base from V and 0 bases from J, leaving 8 bases between. The V gene's germline CDR1 is SGHAT and CDR2 FQDESV (reference sequence). The complete variable domain, with remaining parts taken from reference TRBV11-1 and TRBJ2-3, reads EAEVAQSPRYKITEKSQAVAFWCDPISGHATLYWYRQILGQGPELLVQFQDESVVDDSQLPKDRFSAERLKGVDSTLKIQPAELGDSAMYLCASSLVWTSTDTQYFGPGTRLTVL.

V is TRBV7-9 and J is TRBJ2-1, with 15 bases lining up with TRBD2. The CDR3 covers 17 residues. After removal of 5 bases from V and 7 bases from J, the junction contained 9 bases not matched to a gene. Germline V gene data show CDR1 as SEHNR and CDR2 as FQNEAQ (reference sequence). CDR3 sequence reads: CASSANPGLAGGNEQFF. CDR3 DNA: TGTGCCAGCAGCGCAAACCCTGGACTAGCGGGAGGGAATGAGCAGTTCTTC.

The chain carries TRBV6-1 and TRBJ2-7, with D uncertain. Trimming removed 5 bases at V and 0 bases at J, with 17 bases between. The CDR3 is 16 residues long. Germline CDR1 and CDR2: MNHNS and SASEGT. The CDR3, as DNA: TGTGCCAGCAGTATACAGACCGGAAAGTACTCCTACGAGCAGTACTTC. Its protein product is CASSIQTGKYSYEQYF.

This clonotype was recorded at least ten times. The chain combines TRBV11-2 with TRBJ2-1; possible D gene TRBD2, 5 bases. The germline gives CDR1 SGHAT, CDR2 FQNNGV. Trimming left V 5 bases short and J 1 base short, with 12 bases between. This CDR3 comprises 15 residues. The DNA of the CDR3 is TGTGCCAGCAGCGGTAGCGCGCGTTCCTACAATGAGCAGTTCTTC. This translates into CASSGSARSYNEQFF.

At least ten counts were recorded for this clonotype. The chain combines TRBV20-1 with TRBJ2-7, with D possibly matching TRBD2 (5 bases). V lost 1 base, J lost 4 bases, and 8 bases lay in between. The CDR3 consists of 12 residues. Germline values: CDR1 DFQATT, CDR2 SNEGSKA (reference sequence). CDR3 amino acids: CSARVASYEQYF. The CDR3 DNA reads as TGCAGTGCTAGAGTAGCGTCTTACGAGCAGTACTTC.

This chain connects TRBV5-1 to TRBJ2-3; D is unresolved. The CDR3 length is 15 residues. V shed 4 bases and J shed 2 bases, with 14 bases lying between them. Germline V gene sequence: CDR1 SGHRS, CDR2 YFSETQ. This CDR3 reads CASSPRPDFTDTQYF. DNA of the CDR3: TGCGCCAGCAGCCCCAGGCCTGACTTCACAGATACGCAGTATTTT.

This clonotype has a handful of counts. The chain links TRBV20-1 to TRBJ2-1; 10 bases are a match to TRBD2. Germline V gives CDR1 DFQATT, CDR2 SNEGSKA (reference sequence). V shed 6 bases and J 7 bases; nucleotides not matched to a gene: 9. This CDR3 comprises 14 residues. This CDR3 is CSAIAGLARNEQFF. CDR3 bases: TGCAGTGCCATTGCGGGACTAGCGAGAAATGAGCAGTTCTTC.

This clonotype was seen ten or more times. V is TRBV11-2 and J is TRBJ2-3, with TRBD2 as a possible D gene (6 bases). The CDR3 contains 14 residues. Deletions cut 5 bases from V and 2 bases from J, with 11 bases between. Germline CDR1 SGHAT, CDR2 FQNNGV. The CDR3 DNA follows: TGTGCCAGCAGCGGGGACTTTAACACAGATACGCAGTATTTT. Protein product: CASSGDFNTDTQYF.

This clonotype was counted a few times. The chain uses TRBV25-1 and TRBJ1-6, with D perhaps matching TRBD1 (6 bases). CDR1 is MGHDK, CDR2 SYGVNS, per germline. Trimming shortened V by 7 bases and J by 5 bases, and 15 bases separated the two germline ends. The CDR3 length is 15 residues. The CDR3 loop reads CASNPLTGDNSPLHF. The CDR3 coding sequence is TGTGCCAGCAACCCTTTGACAGGAGATAATTCACCCCTCCACTTT.

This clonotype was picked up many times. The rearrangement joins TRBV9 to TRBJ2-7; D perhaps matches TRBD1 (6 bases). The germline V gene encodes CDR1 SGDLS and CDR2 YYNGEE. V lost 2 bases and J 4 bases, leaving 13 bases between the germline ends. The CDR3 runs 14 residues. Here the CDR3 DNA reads TGTGCCAGCAGCGTCGGAACCGGACAGTACGAGCAGTACTTC. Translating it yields CASSVGTGQYEQYF.

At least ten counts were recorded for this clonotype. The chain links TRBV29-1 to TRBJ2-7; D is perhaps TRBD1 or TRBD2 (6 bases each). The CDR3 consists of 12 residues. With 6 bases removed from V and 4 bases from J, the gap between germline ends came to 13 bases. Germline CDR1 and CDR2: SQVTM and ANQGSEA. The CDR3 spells CSVYSGAYEQYF. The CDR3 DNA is TGCAGCGTCTATTCGGGGGCTTACGAGCAGTACTTC.

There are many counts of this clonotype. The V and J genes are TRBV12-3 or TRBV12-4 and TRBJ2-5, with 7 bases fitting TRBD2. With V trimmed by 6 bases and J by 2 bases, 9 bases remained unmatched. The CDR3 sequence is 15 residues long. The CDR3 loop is CASSPWGEGQETQYF. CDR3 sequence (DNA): TGTGCCAGCAGCCCGTGGGGGGAGGGTCAAGAGACCCAGTACTTC.

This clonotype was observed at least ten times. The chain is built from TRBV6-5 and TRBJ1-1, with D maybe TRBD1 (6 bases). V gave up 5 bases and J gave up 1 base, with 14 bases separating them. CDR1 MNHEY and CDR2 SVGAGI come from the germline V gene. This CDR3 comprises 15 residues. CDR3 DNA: TGTGCCAGCAGTACAACCGACAGGAGGAACACTGAAGCTTTCTTT. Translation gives CASSTTDRRNTEAFF.

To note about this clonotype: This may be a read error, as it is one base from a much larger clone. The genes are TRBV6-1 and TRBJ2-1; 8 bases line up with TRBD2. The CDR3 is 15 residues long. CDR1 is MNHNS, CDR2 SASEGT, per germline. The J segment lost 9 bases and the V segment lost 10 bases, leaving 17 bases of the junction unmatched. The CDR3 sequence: CANRTGGYQRAEQFF. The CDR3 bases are TGTGCCAACAGAACGGGAGGGTACCAACGGGCTGAGCAGTTCTTC.

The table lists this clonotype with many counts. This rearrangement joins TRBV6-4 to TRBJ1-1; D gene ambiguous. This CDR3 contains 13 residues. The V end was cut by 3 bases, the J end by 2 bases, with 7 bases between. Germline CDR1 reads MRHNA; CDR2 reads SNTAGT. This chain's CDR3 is CASSESDNTEAFF. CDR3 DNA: TGTGCCAGCAGTGAATCCGATAACACTGAAGCTTTCTTT.

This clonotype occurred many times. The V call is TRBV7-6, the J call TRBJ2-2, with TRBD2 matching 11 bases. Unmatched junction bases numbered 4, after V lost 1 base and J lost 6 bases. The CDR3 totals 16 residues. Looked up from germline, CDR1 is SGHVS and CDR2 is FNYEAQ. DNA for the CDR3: TGTGCCAGCAGCTTAGTACTAGCGGGAGAAGCCGGGGAGCTGTTTTTT. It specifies CASSLVLAGEAGELFF.

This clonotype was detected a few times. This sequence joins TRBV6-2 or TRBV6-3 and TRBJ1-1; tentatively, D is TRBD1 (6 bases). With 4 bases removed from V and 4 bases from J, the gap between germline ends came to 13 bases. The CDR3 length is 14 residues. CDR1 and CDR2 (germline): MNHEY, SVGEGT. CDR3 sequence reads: CASSWTERGTEAFF. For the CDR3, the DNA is TGTGCCAGCAGTTGGACAGAACGGGGCACTGAAGCTTTCTTT.